This TCR beta chain was observed in a study of T cell responses to AZD1222 COVID-19 vaccine. Study findings and constraints: The donors showed a predominance of white British ancestry and of females, with possible underestimation of clonal diversity. Only a handful of individuals given AZD1222 were seropositive at baseline. Per reports, nearly half of all spike-specific TCRs target regions that are unmutated in variants. Across the whole spike, CD4 TCRs peaked at regions 160-218 and 743-854.

Assay used: immunoSEQ multiplex PCR; TCRdb lists only in-frame clones, some missing. The sample has some 92,000 clones, over 75% seen once. About this clone itself: The antigen remains undetermined.

This CDR3 spans 21 amino acids. CDR1 is SGDLS, CDR2 YYNGEE, per germline. J lost 0 bases, V lost 1 base, and 19 bases had no gene match. The clonotype originates from an adult in good health. The input for sequencing was peripheral blood, taken on day 0 of AZD1222 vaccination. J is TRBJ2-7 and V is TRBV9; TRBD2 matches 10 bases. The CDR3 loop reads CASSVFGLAVPLVPSSYEQYF. CDR3 DNA: TGTGCCAGCAGCGTATTCGGACTAGCGGTTCCCTTAGTGCCGAGCTCCTACGAGCAGTACTTC. Supplemented by reference TRBV9 and TRBJ2-7, the full variable domain reads DSGVTQTPKHLITATGQRVTLRCSPRSGDLSVYWYQQSLDQGLQFLIQYYNGEERAKGNILERFSAQQFPDLHSELNLSSLELGDSALYFCASSVFGLAVPLVPSSYEQYFGPGTRLTVT.